This T cell receptor beta chain was profiled in a study of blood T cell repertoires in COVID-19. Overall study context: COVID-19 samples, acute and convalescent, were from the United States, Italy and Spain. Nucleic acid was either cDNA or gDNA, and it came from T cells, B-cell-depleted T cells, or PBMCs.

Measured with immunoSEQ multiplex PCR; TCRdb has only the in-frame clones, and not every one. The sample contains 350,000 or so clones, roughly 90% of which appear only once. Per germline, CDR1 SGHVS and CDR2 FNYEAQ. The CDR3 contains 15 residues. Losses at the gene ends were 5 bases for V and 7 bases for J; bases not matched to a gene: 10. All exposed participants met a person with COVID-19 within 2 weeks before entering the study. The gene calls are TRBV7-6 and TRBJ2-1, with 8 bases lining up with TRBD1. The sequence was obtained from a woman in her 30s who had been exposed to COVID-19. Sequenced input: PBMCs or T cells enriched from blood (not recorded which). CDR3 sequence reads: CASSRDRSLWNEQFF. The CDR3 DNA sequence: TGTGCCAGCAGCCGGGACAGGTCTTTGTGGAATGAGCAGTTCTTC.